Detailed here is one TCR beta chain. This clone was observed a few times. Its specific antigen is unknown. Within one base of it there is no much larger clone, and no base qualities were kept. The data were taken from a study of blood T cell repertoires in COVID-19 (dated by TCRdb to 2020 to 2022). As for the study more broadly: Collaborator samples came from the United States, Italy and Spain and covered acute and convalescent phases of COVID-19. The prospective study material was composed of cDNA or gDNA derived from T cells, B-cell-depleted T cells, or PBMCs. Deeply sampled blood TCRbeta repertoires from subjects exposed to, actively infected with, or recovered from COVID-19 were included in the dataset. The repertoires were released in a freely available public database meant as a resource for research on the immune response to SARS-CoV-2. The samples were drawn from the first 160 participants of the ongoing ImmuneRACE study and from over a thousand subjects provided by 6 global collaborators. A de-identified subject ID, COVID-19 status, age in years and sex were almost always included in the sample metadata. Where available, HLA class I and class II types were taken from metadata supplied by the sample provider and were not determined by assay-based typing. Overall results and qualifications from the work: Clinical and demographic metadata were provided uncurated, with the amount varying by source and participant.

According to the germline V gene (reference sequence), CDR1 reads LGHDT and CDR2 reads YNNKEL. Including the terminal cysteine and phenylalanine, the CDR3 comprises 14 residues. The only DNA kept is the CDR3, 42 bases in frame from the first base. V lost 4 bases and J lost 7 bases, and the count of bases not matched to a germline gene is 6. TCRbeta CDR3 regions were amplified from genomic DNA using the immunoSEQ Assay, a bias-controlled multiplex PCR. The authors' analysis ran thus. The number of nucleated cells in each sample was estimated by amplification of reference gene primers within the assay. Sequence reads were collapsed and filtered to measure the absolute abundance of every unique TCRbeta CDR3 rearrangement. For each sample, productive Simpson clonality was calculated by taking the square root of Simpson's diversity index across productive rearrangements. In its TCRdb copy, this immuneACCESS table keeps in-frame sequences only and misses some clones. Where compared with another copy, unresolved V genes explain less than half of these, and the others have no known cause. V and J calls and clone size are copied from that table; D and trimming were computed from the DNA. The sample includes tens of thousands of clones, with about 83% observed a single time. The ten largest make up 5% to 6.5% of the sample.

Whole blood was collected in K2EDTA tubes by collaborating institutions according to the institutions' own protocols. For TCRbeta analysis, collaborator samples were shipped as frozen whole blood, as isolated PBMCs, or as DNA extracted from either sample type. The chain is assembled from TRBV3-1 (or the pseudogene TRBV3-2) and TRBJ1-1; 10 middle bases align to TRBD1. This clonotype was sampled from a man aged 50-60 years with active COVID-19. Material for sequencing was peripheral blood. CDR3 sequence: CASSPTGGGSEAFF. DNA sequence: TGTGCCAGCAGCCCGACAGGGGGCGGAAGTGAAGCTTTCTTT.